This TCR beta chain was sequenced in a study of blood T cell repertoires in COVID-19. Repertoires were generated with immunoSEQ multiplex PCR, while TCRdb's copy carries only in-frame clones and drops some. The sample carries over 130,000 clones, 60% to 80% recorded once. There are 15 residues in the CDR3. CDR1 MNHNS and CDR2 SASEGT come from the germline V gene. V gave up 1 base and J gave up 3 bases, with 13 bases separating them. The chain combines TRBV6-1 with TRBJ2-7; the D gene is possibly TRBD1 (6 bases). This clonotype was sampled from a woman between 50 and 59 years old with active or convalescent COVID-19. Sequencing was done on a sample of peripheral blood. The CDR3 reads CASSEVSDRIYEQYF. The CDR3, as DNA: TGTGCCAGCAGTGAAGTGAGCGACAGGATCTACGAGCAGTACTTC.